Listed here are 6 T cell receptor beta chains from one sample, sequenced in a study of human T cells and chemical hapten exposure (dated by TCRdb to about 2021). Total RNA was isolated from unfractionated whole blood collected in Tempus Blood RNA tubes. The library was prepared using 5' RACE. This sample was sequenced with an Illumina MiSeq. TCRdb ran its own pipeline on the public reads, namely fastp trimming at Q25 and MiXCR clone calling, and kept in-frame beta chains. Rows with one shared CDR3 protein collapse into an entry with the most common genes and DNA. The sample contains more than 60,000 distinct CDR3 sequences, approximately 16% of them found a single time. Over 6.5% of the sample is held by the ten biggest clonotypes. These receptors were taken from a female donor in good health.

The sample holds many counts of this clonotype. The chain is built from TRBV30 and TRBJ2-7, with a tentative D call TRBD1 (5 bases). Germline CDR1 reads GTSNPN; CDR2 reads SVGIG (reference sequence). The CDR3 has 13 residues. Trimming shortened V by 2 bases and J by 5 bases, and 13 bases separated the two germline ends. The CDR3 region is CAWSSQGGNEQYF. The DNA for the CDR3 is TGTGCCTGGAGTTCGCAGGGTGGGAACGAGCAGTACTTC.

This clonotype was counted many times. The genes are TRBV20-1 and TRBJ2-2; D possibly corresponds to TRBD2 (5 bases). Trimming stripped 4 bases from V and 0 bases from J, with 6 bases between. CDR1 and CDR2 from the germline V gene are DFQATT and SNEGSKA (reference sequence). This CDR3 is 13 amino acids long. The CDR3, as DNA: TGCAGTGCTATACTAGCGAACACCGGGGAGCTGTTTTTT. This sequence encodes CSAILANTGELFF.

The chain couples TRBV27 to TRBJ2-2; the D gene is possibly TRBD1 (5 bases). The CDR3 is 12 amino acids. Trimming cost V 6 bases and J 6 bases, with 8 bases left between them. Germline V gene lookup returns CDR1 MNHEY and CDR2 SMNVEV (reference sequence). The CDR3 region is CASSVGAGELFF. CDR3 nucleotides: TGTGCCAGCAGCGTAGGGGCCGGGGAGCTGTTTTTT.

The rearrangement uses TRBV2 and TRBJ1-5, with D uncertain. V gave up 7 bases and J gave up 3 bases, with 7 bases separating them. The CDR3 length is 12 residues. Germline CDR1 SNHLY, CDR2 FYNNEI. In nucleotides, the CDR3 is TGTGCCAGCAAAAGGATCAATCAGCCCCAGCATTTT. This translates into CASKRINQPQHF. Together with reference TRBV2 and TRBJ1-5, the CDR3 gives the full variable domain: EPEVTQTPSHQVTQMGQEVILRCVPISNHLYFYWYRQILGQKVEFLVSFYNNEISEKSEIFDDQFSVERPDGSNFTLKIRSTKLEDSAMYFCASKRINQPQHFGDGTRLSIL.

The V gene is TRBV29-1, the J gene TRBJ2-1, with D perhaps assigned TRBD1 or TRBD2 (5 bases each). Trimming stripped 4 bases from V and 8 bases from J, with 18 bases between. Germline CDR1 is SQVTM and CDR2 is ANQGSEA. There are 14 residues in the CDR3. The CDR3 spells CSVAVGAAGDEQFF. DNA of the CDR3: TGCAGCGTTGCCGTCGGGGCCGCAGGCGATGAGCAGTTCTTC.

V is TRBV28 and J is TRBJ1-1; 8 positions match TRBD1. With 4 bases clipped from V and 3 bases from J, the junction kept 4 bases outside the gene matches. CDR3 size: 14 residues. Looked up from germline, CDR1 is MDHEN and CDR2 is SYDVKM. CDR3 amino acids: CASSSGQGDTEAFF. The CDR3 nucleotides are TGTGCCAGCAGTTCTGGACAGGGAGACACTGAAGCTTTCTTT.